This T cell receptor beta chain was documented in a study of early stage breast cancer tumors. Across the whole study: Roughly 8 ER+/PR+/HER2- tumors were invasive ductal; four were invasive lobular.

Each sample had two DNA replicates, approximately 0.49 ug blood or around 1.4 ug tissue. Profiling relied on immunoSEQ multiplex PCR, and the TCRdb table lists in-frame clones only, not all of them. The table shows over 25,000 clones, with roughly two thirds occurring only once. Study results and caveats: Enriched TCRB sequences shared across patients were mostly commonly generated sequences. Tumors had roughly 2.5-fold higher T cell density than normal breast.

This CDR3 is built from 18 residues. Germline trimming cut 1 base from V and 2 bases from J; bases unmatched to any gene: 14. Germline CDR1 reads SGHTA; CDR2 reads FQGNSA. The count of this clone is one. Antigen: not known. Sequencing was performed on blood. V gene TRBV7-2 combines with J gene TRBJ2-7; 7 bases line up with TRBD2. The source of this sequence is a person aged 45-60 years with breast cancer. CDR3 nucleotides: TGTGCCAGCAGCTTAGAGGGTGTGGTAGCGGGTTACGCCTACGAGCAGTACTTC. Amino acid sequence: CASSLEGVVAGYAYEQYF.